This T cell receptor (beta chain) appears in the sequencing data of a study of shared clonotypes between healthy human individuals. Study context: The donor group consisted of two women and a few men, aged 18 to 49.

Sorted subsets were amplified in replicate PCRs using 200 ng DNA, about 30,000 T cell genomes. TCRdb's table, derived via immunoSEQ multiplex PCR, lists solely in-frame clones and lacks some. This sample has 2.5 million or so clones, with roughly nine tenths found just once. This CDR3 comprises 16 residues. V was pared by 5 bases and J by 6 bases, with 19 bases between. Germline CDR1 and CDR2: SGHVS and FQNEAQ. The TCR originated in a man between 18 and 35 years old in good health. The sample taken for sequencing was naive CD4+ T cells sorted from blood. Subset noted: CD45RA+ positively selected. This chain connects TRBV7-8 to TRBJ2-2; the D gene is possibly TRBD2 (5 bases). The CDR3 reads CASSHPFGNFAGELFF. In nucleotides, the CDR3 is TGTGCCAGCAGCCATCCCTTCGGGAATTTCGCCGGGGAGCTGTTTTTT.